This entry lists 19 T cell receptor beta chains sequenced from one sample in a study of PD-L1 blockade in urothelial cancer. Sequenced by immunoSEQ multiplex PCR; TCRdb stores in-frame clones only, minus some. In the table there are 45,000 to 50,000 clones, 70% to 90% of which are singletons. Sequencing used PBMCs, obtained around atezolizumab (anti-PD-L1) treatment. The receptor set was obtained from an elderly man with urothelial cancer.

This clone has only one observation. This rearrangement joins TRBV7-9 to TRBJ1-1; 10 bases align to TRBD1. V trimming: 7 bases; J trimming: 5 bases; junction bases outside the gene matches: 13. Looked up from germline, CDR1 is SEHNR and CDR2 is FQNEAQ (reference sequence). This CDR3 has 16 residues. The CDR3 loop is CASINDWDRGNTEAFF. The CDR3 DNA reads TGTGCCAGCATAAACGACTGGGACAGGGGAAATACTGAAGCTTTCTTT.

The CDR3 loop is CASTLGGENTEAFF. The DNA for the CDR3 is TGCGCCAGCACCCTAGGGGGCGAGAACACTGAAGCTTTCTTT. The chain has TRBV5-1 and TRBJ1-1, with 7 bases aligning to TRBD1. The CDR3 has 14 amino acids. The V and J ends lost 6 bases and 1 base, in that order; junction bases with no gene match: 6. Per the germline V gene, CDR1 is SGHRS and CDR2 is YFSETQ.

This chain joins TRBV13 and TRBJ2-3, with unresolved D. The CDR3 is made up of 12 amino acids. Germline loops: CDR1 PRHDT, CDR2 FYEKMQ (reference sequence). The germline V and J ends were trimmed by 3 bases and 2 bases, with 3 bases remaining between them. CDR3 in DNA: TGTGCCAGCAGCTTTAACACAGATACGCAGTATTTT. It codes for CASSFNTDTQYF.

For the CDR3, the DNA is TGTGCCAGCAGCCCCGGGGACTCGTCCTACGAGCAGTACTTC. The encoded protein is CASSPGDSSYEQYF. The chain employs TRBV11-3 and TRBJ2-7, with D possibly being TRBD2 (6 bases). The V end lost 5 bases, the J end lost 1 base, and 12 bases lay between the germline ends. CDR3 length equals 14 residues. Germline V gives CDR1 SGHNT, CDR2 YENEEA.

The genes are TRBV19 and TRBJ1-3, with a weak D call TRBD1 (5 bases). The ends were cut back, 6 bases at V and 4 bases at J, with 13 bases in the middle. Looked up from germline, CDR1 is LNHDA and CDR2 is SQIVND (reference sequence). The CDR3 length is 14 residues. CDR3 DNA: TGTGCCAGTAGCCTCCAGGGTTCCGGAAACACCATATATTTT. It specifies CASSLQGSGNTIYF.

This clone came up once. This chain connects TRBV5-1 to TRBJ2-2; D gene uncertain. CDR1 and CDR2 from the germline V gene are SGHRS and YFSETQ. The CDR3 runs to 15 residues. V gave up 0 bases and J gave up 1 base, with 7 bases separating them. The CDR3 sequence is CASSLGAVNTGELFF. Written as DNA, the CDR3 is TGCGCCAGCAGCTTGGGGGCAGTGAACACCGGGGAGCTGTTTTTT.

This chain connects TRBV29-1 to TRBJ2-5, with 8 bases lining up with TRBD2. The CDR3 runs 11 residues. Germline CDR1 is SQVTM and CDR2 is ANQGSEA. With 7 bases clipped from V and 11 bases from J, the junction kept 9 bases outside the gene matches. The CDR3 nucleotides read TGCAGCGCTACCGGGGGGGGAGCGCAGTACTTC. It specifies CSATGGGAQYF.

V gene TRBV18 combines with J gene TRBJ2-5, with D maybe TRBD1 (6 bases). Looked up from germline, CDR1 is KGHSH and CDR2 is LQKENI. The CDR3 spans 14 residues. The V end was cut by 1 base, the J end by 5 bases, with 11 bases between. CDR3 sequence reads: CASSPQGVAETQYF. In DNA form, the CDR3 reads TGTGCCAGCTCACCACAGGGGGTAGCGGAGACCCAGTACTTC.

Here the CDR3 reads CASSFRGRSYGYTF. As DNA, the CDR3 is TGTGCCAGCAGTTTCAGGGGCAGGTCCTATGGCTACACCTTC. The J gene is TRBJ1-2, the V gene TRBV28; TRBD1 might be the D (6 bases). V lost 3 bases and J 4 bases, leaving 12 bases between the germline ends. Germline assignment: CDR1 MDHEN and CDR2 SYDVKM. There are 14 residues in the CDR3.

The chain links TRBV7-2 to TRBJ2-7; 12 bases line up with TRBD2. The V gene's germline CDR1 is SGHTA and CDR2 FQGNSA. V trimming: 5 bases; J trimming: 9 bases; junction bases outside the gene matches: 5. The CDR3 loop spans 13 amino acids. The CDR3 DNA reads as TGTGCCAGCAGCCGAAGGACTAGCGGGACGCAGTACTTC. Translated, it gives CASSRRTSGTQYF. The full variable domain, in which reference TRBV7-2 and TRBJ2-7 provide the parts outside the CDR3, is GAGVSQSPSNKVTEKGKDVELRCDPISGHTALYWYRQSLGQGLEFLIYFQGNSAPDKSGLPSDRFSAERTGGSVSTLTIQRTQQEDSAVYLCASSRRTSGTQYFGPGTRLTVT.

J is TRBJ2-2 and V is TRBV9; the D gene is possibly TRBD1 (6 bases). V lost 0 bases, J lost 0 bases, and 6 bases lay in between. Germline values: CDR1 SGDLS, CDR2 YYNGEE. The CDR3 contains 15 residues. CDR3 nucleotide sequence: TGTGCCAGCAGCGTAGGACAGGCGAACACCGGGGAGCTGTTTTTT. The encoded protein is CASSVGQANTGELFF.

The J gene is TRBJ1-2, the V gene TRBV6-1; 9 bases line up with TRBD1. The CDR3 runs to 15 residues. Looked up from germline, CDR1 is MNHNS and CDR2 is SASEGT. V shed 6 bases and J 4 bases; nucleotides not matched to a gene: 9. The CDR3 DNA reads as TGTGCCAGCAGCCCCGGGACAGGGCTCACCTATGGCTACACCTTC. Translating gives CASSPGTGLTYGYTF.

The genes are TRBV23-1 and TRBJ2-7, with 7 nucleotides matching TRBD1. TRBV23-1 is marked as an open reading frame, function uncertain. The CDR3 contains 15 residues. V gave up 3 bases and J gave up 4 bases; unmatched junction bases: 9. The CDR3, as DNA: TGCGCCAGCAGTCATGTACAGGGGCGCCTATACGAGCAGTACTTC. It is translated as CASSHVQGRLYEQYF.

The chain links TRBV7-2 to TRBJ1-1; 8 nucleotides line up with TRBD1. Germline CDR1 SGHTA, CDR2 FQGNSA. CDR3 length: 15 amino acids. With 1 base clipped from V and 5 bases from J, the junction kept 6 bases outside the gene matches. CDR3 coding DNA: TGTGCCAGCAGCTTAGTCTCGCAGGGGGCAACTGAAGCTTTCTTT. Its protein is CASSLVSQGATEAFF.

This chain connects TRBV7-9 to TRBJ1-1, with no clear D. This CDR3 is built from 13 residues. CDR1 and CDR2 from the germline V gene are SEHNR and FQNEAQ (reference sequence). The V end was cut by 3 bases, the J end by 7 bases, with 12 bases between. The CDR3 nucleotides read TGTGCCAGCAGCTTTTCAAGGGAGGGTGAAGCTTTCTTT. Translation gives CASSFSREGEAFF.

The V and J genes are TRBV7-2 and TRBJ1-2; D gene uncertain. The germline gives CDR1 SGHTA, CDR2 FQGNSA. CDR3 length: 13 residues. Between the trimmed V and J ends, which lost 1 base and 4 bases, there was a span of 7 bases. In DNA, the CDR3 is TGTGCCAGCAGCTTAGACCTGAGCTATGGCTACACCTTC. Translation gives CASSLDLSYGYTF.

The V call is TRBV19, the J call TRBJ2-3, with TRBD1 matching 8 bases. CDR1 and CDR2 from the germline V gene are LNHDA and SQIVND (reference sequence). The length of the CDR3 is 14 residues. V shed 4 bases and J 2 bases; nucleotides not matched to a gene: 2. The CDR3 is CASSRGQVTDTQYF. DNA of the CDR3: TGTGCCAGTAGTAGGGGACAGGTCACAGATACGCAGTATTTT. Full variable domain (missing parts from reference TRBV19 and TRBJ2-3): DGGITQSPKYLFRKEGQNVTLSCEQNLNHDAMYWYRQDPGQGLRLIYYSQIVNDFQKGDIAEGYSVSREKKESFPLTVTSAQKNPTAFYLCASSRGQVTDTQYFGPGTRLTVL.

V gene TRBV9 combines with J gene TRBJ2-1; 11 positions agree with TRBD2. CDR3 size: 19 residues. After removal of 4 bases from V and 0 bases from J, the junction contained 12 bases not matched to a gene. Germline lookup yields CDR1 SGDLS and CDR2 YYNGEE. This CDR3 reads CASSLPSGTSGSSYNEQFF. The CDR3 coding sequence is TGTGCCAGCAGCCTCCCATCCGGGACTAGCGGCAGCTCCTACAATGAGCAGTTCTTC.

With regard to this clone: Other DNA sequences in the sample encode the same CDR3. This chain joins TRBV19 and TRBJ2-7, with a possible D match to TRBD2 (5 bases). The CDR3 loop spans 14 amino acids. V lost 1 base and J 0 bases, leaving 7 bases between the germline ends. Germline lookup yields CDR1 LNHDA and CDR2 SQIVND (reference sequence). This CDR3 is CASSIGAVSYEQYF. CDR3 nucleotides: TGTGCCAGTAGTATAGGAGCGGTCTCCTACGAGCAGTACTTC.